This TCR beta chain was documented in a study of human T cells and chemical hapten exposure. Germline V gene sequence: CDR1 MDHEN, CDR2 SYDVKM. With 5 bases clipped from V and 5 bases from J, the junction kept 14 bases outside the gene matches. The CDR3 contains 17 residues. TCRdb itself ran the RACE reads through MiXCR, one entry per CDR3 protein. The sample shows fewer than 500,000 distinct CDR3 sequences, about 4.4% of them seen only once. This clonotype was recorded at least ten times. Its antigen remains unknown. Described time point: patch test 1, 2 weeks after DPC sensitization. Treatment of the sample: therapeutic diphenylcyclopropenone sensitization with weekly scalp DPC. Overall study findings and caveats: Expanded TCRs showed more large CDR3 clusters than pre-sensitization or healthy control sets.

The clonotype originates from a woman between 50 and 59 years old with alopecia areata. Some clones in this sample may be carry-over from other donors' samples. V and J are TRBV28 and TRBJ2-2, with 7 bases aligning to TRBD1. Here the sequenced sample was whole blood, taken in connection with sensitization to the hapten diphenylcyclopropenone (DPC). CDR3 sequence reads: CASSRILGTAPTGELFF. For the CDR3, the DNA is TGTGCCAGCAGTCGCATACTCGGGACAGCCCCTACCGGGGAGCTGTTTTTT.